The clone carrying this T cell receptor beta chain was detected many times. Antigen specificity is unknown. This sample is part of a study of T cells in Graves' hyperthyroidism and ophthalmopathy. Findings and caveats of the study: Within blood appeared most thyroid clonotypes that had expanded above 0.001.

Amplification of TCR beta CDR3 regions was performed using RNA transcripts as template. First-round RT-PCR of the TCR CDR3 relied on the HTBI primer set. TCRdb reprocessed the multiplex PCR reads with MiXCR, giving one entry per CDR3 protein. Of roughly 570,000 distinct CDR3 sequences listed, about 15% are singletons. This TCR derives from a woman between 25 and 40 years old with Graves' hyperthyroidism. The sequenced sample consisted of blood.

CDR3 protein: CASSALAGGPGEQYF. The CDR3 DNA reads as TGTGCCAGCAGCGCTTTAGCGGGAGGGCCGGGTGAGCAGTACTTC. The chain recombines TRBV9 with TRBJ2-7, with 11 bases identical to TRBD2. Germline V gene lookup returns CDR1 SGDLS and CDR2 YYNGEE. Trimming removed 3 bases from V and 7 bases from J; junction bases left unmatched: 9. The CDR3 covers 15 residues.